The 14 T cell receptor beta chains listed next were all sequenced from one sample in a study of shared T cell receptors in the human thymus (dated by TCRdb to 2020 to 2022). The method was the immunoSEQ multiplex PCR assay. TCRdb retrieved this table from immuneACCESS and kept in-frame rearrangements only. Not all clones are present; in checked studies, unresolved V genes account for under half, and no reason is known for the remainder. In this sample the table shows some 400,000 clones, around 93% of which occur a single time. The ten largest clones add up to 0.015% to 0.02% of the sample. Sequenced input: thymocytes. The receptors derive from a human donor.

The table lists this clone with a count of one. The V call is TRBV6-5, the J call TRBJ2-7; D gene uncertain. The ends were cut back, 5 bases at V and 1 base at J, with 9 bases in the middle. Germline CDR1 is MNHEY and CDR2 is SVGAGI. The CDR3 covers 13 residues. The CDR3 here is CASSDPGSYEQYF. CDR3 bases: TGTGCCAGCAGTGACCCCGGGTCCTACGAGCAGTACTTC.

The rearrangement joins TRBV7-8 to TRBJ2-1; a possible D gene is TRBD1 (5 bases). V dropped 3 bases and J dropped 4 bases, with 25 bases sitting between them. The CDR3 runs 19 residues. CDR1 is SGHVS and CDR2 is FQNEAQ in the germline V gene. CDR3 nucleotides: TGTGCCAGCAGCTTCACCCACCCCTGGTGGGGCTTACCTTACAATGAGCAGTTCTTC. It translates to CASSFTHPWWGLPYNEQFF.

The rearrangement joins TRBV15 to TRBJ2-7; tentative D call: TRBD2 (5 bases). The CDR3 is made up of 14 amino acids. Trimming pared 1 base from V and 4 bases from J, leaving 11 bases between. In germline, CDR1 is LNHNV, CDR2 YYDKDF (reference sequence). CDR3 nucleotides: TGTGCCACCAGCAGAGCTAGCTACTCTTACGAGCAGTACTTC. It encodes CATSRASYSYEQYF.

The rearrangement links TRBV5-6 to TRBJ2-4; 7 bases fit TRBD2. Trimming removed 0 bases from V and 6 bases from J; junction bases left unmatched: 9. There are 16 residues in the CDR3. Germline V gene data show CDR1 as SGHDT and CDR2 as YYEEEE. The CDR3 here is CASSLEFLGGRNIQYF. The CDR3, as DNA: TGTGCCAGCAGCTTGGAGTTTCTGGGGGGGAGAAACATTCAGTACTTC.

J is TRBJ2-1 and V is TRBV28, with TRBD1 matching 7 bases. Losses at the gene ends were 5 bases for V and 0 bases for J; bases not matched to a gene: 10. Germline lookup yields CDR1 MDHEN and CDR2 SYDVKM. The CDR3 runs 17 residues. In DNA, the CDR3 is TGTGCCAGCAGTCCTCAGGGGACAGAGAGCTCCTACAATGAGCAGTTCTTC. It codes for CASSPQGTESSYNEQFF.

The CDR3 region has the DNA TGTGCCAGCAGTGAATATGAAACAGGGGGCAATCAGCCCCAGCATTTT. It specifies CASSEYETGGNQPQHF. The chain recombines TRBV25-1 with TRBJ1-5; 7 bases align to TRBD1. Germline lookup yields CDR1 MGHDK and CDR2 SYGVNS. CDR3 length: 16 residues. J lost 2 bases, V lost 0 bases, and 4 bases had no gene match.

This sequence joins TRBV27 and TRBJ2-1; possibly TRBD1 for D (5 bases). V was clipped by 3 bases and J by 4 bases, with 16 bases between them. This CDR3 contains 16 residues. Looked up from germline, CDR1 is MNHEY and CDR2 is SMNVEV (reference sequence). CDR3 in amino acids: CASSFPGHPRYNEQFF. The DNA for the CDR3 is TGTGCCAGCAGTTTCCCTGGACACCCGAGGTACAATGAGCAGTTCTTC.

This sequence joins TRBV9 and TRBJ2-7; no clear D gene. The CDR3 spans 15 residues. The germline V gene has CDR1 SGDLS and CDR2 YYNGEE. V was cut by 4 bases and J by 5 bases, with 19 bases left in between. The chain's CDR3 is CASSTTAHGEDEQYF. Written as DNA, the CDR3 is TGTGCCAGCAGCACGACCGCCCACGGTGAGGACGAGCAGTACTTC.

The V call is TRBV27, the J call TRBJ1-1; 7 bases fit TRBD1. The ends lost 8 bases at V and 4 bases at J; junction bases unmatched: 10. The CDR3 totals 14 residues. Germline CDR1 is MNHEY and CDR2 is SMNVEV (reference sequence). The CDR3 nucleotides are TGTGCCAGCGGTACAGGGGCTTGGGGCACTGAAGCTTTCTTT. Translating gives CASGTGAWGTEAFF.

The chain uses TRBV28 and TRBJ1-1; D is possibly TRBD1 (5 bases). The CDR3 totals 16 residues. V shed 5 bases and J shed 3 bases, with 19 bases lying between them. Germline V CDR1 and CDR2: MDHEN, SYDVKM. CDR3 in amino acids: CASSPGLREGDTEAFF. CDR3 DNA: TGTGCCAGCAGTCCCGGTTTACGGGAAGGGGACACTGAAGCTTTCTTT. Using reference TRBV28 and TRBJ1-1 for the parts outside the CDR3, the full variable domain is DVKVTQSSRYLVKRTGEKVFLECVQDMDHENMFWYRQDPGLGLRLIYFSYDVKMKEKGDIPEGYSVSREKKERFSLILESASTNQTSMYLCASSPGLREGDTEAFFGQGTRLTVV.

The chain links TRBV19 to TRBJ1-5; D remains ambiguous. The CDR3 runs to 15 residues. The germline V gene has CDR1 LNHDA and CDR2 SQIVND (reference sequence). V shed 3 bases and J shed 2 bases, with 11 bases lying between them. The CDR3 DNA is TGTGCCAGTAGTATCTGCATTTCGGGCAATCAGCCCCAGCATTTT. Residues: CASSICISGNQPQHF.

The rearrangement joins TRBV11-3 to TRBJ2-1, with 9 positions matching TRBD2. The CDR3 is 15 amino acids. The ends lost 3 bases at V and 9 bases at J; junction bases unmatched: 9. Germline CDR1 is SGHNT and CDR2 is YENEEA. For the CDR3, the DNA is TGTGCCAGCAGCTTTTCGGCGGGAGGGCCGGTTGAGCAGTTCTTC. Protein sequence: CASSFSAGGPVEQFF. The whole variable domain, remainder taken from reference TRBV11-3 and TRBJ2-1, is EAGVVQSPRYKIIEKKQPVAFWCNPISGHNTLYWYLQNLGQGPELLIRYENEEAVDDSQLPKDRFSAERLKGVDSTLKIQPAELGDSAVYLCASSFSAGGPVEQFFGPGTRLTVL.

V and J are TRBV7-9 and TRBJ2-7; perhaps TRBD1 as D (5 bases). This CDR3 has 17 amino acids. Trimming took off 6 bases at V and 0 bases at J, with 21 bases between the two ends. Germline lookup yields CDR1 SEHNR and CDR2 FQNEAQ (reference sequence). The CDR3 here is CASRPHATDTSSYEQYF. The CDR3 nucleotides read TGTGCCAGCAGGCCACACGCGACGGACACCAGCTCCTACGAGCAGTACTTC.

The chain is built from TRBV19 and TRBJ2-7, with TRBD1 matching 8 bases. CDR1 LNHDA and CDR2 SQIVND come from the germline V gene (reference sequence). This CDR3 has 18 residues. V lost 5 bases and J lost 5; bases outside the gene matches: 20. CDR3 residues: CASSPIRQGNFKHHEQYF. The CDR3 DNA is TGTGCCAGTAGTCCTATAAGACAGGGGAACTTCAAGCACCACGAGCAGTACTTC. The full variable domain, with the rest looked up from reference TRBV19 and TRBJ2-7, is DGGITQSPKYLFRKEGQNVTLSCEQNLNHDAMYWYRQDPGQGLRLIYYSQIVNDFQKGDIAEGYSVSREKKESFPLTVTSAQKNPTAFYLCASSPIRQGNFKHHEQYFGPGTRLTVT.